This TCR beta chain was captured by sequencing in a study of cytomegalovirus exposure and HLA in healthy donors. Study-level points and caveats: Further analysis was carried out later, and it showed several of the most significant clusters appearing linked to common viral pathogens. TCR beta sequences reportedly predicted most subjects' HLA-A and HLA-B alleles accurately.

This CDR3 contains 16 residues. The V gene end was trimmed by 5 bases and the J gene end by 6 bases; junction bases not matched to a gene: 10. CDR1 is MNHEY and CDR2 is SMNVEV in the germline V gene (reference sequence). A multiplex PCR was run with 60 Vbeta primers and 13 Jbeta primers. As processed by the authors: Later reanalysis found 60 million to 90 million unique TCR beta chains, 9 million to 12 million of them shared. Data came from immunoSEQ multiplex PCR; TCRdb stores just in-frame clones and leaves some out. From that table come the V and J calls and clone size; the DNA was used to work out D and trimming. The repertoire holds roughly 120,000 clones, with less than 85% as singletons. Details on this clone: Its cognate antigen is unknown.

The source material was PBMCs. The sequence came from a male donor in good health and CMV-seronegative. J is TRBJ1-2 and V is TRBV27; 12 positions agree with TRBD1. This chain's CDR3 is CASSLRDRGLSDGYTF. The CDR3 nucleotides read TGTGCCAGCAGTCTCCGGGACAGGGGGCTCAGTGATGGCTACACCTTC.